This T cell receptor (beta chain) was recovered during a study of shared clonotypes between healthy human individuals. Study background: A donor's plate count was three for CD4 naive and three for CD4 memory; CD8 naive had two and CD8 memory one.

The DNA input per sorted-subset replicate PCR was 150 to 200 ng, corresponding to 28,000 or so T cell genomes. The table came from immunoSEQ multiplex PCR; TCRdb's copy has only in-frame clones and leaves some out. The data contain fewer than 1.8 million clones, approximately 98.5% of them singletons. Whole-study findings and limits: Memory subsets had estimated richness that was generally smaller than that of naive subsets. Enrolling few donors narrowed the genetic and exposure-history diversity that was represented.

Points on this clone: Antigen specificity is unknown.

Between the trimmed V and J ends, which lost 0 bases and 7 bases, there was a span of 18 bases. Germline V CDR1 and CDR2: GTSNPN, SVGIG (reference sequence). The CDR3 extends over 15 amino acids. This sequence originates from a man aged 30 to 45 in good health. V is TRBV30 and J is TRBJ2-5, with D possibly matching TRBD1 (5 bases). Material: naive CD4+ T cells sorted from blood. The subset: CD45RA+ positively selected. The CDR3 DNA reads TGTGCCTGGAGTGTCCCAGGGATTGTCGTCGGGACCCAGTACTTC. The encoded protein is CAWSVPGIVVGTQYF.